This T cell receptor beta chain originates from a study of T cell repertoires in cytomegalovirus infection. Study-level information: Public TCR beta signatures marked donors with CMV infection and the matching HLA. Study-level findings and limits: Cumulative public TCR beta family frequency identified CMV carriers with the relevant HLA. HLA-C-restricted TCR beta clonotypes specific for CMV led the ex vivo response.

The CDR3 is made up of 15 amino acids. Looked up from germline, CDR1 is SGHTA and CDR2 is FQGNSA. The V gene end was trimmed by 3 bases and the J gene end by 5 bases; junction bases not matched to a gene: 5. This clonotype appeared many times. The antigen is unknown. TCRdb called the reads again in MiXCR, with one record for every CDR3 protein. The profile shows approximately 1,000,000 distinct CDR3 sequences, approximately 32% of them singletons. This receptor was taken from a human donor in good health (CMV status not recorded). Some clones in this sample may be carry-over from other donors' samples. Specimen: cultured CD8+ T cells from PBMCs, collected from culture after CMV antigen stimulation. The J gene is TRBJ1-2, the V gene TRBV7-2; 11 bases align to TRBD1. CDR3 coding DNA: TGTGCCAGCAGCTTTGGGACAGGGGGGGGTTATGGCTACACCTTC. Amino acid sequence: CASSFGTGGGYGYTF.